This TCR beta chain was sequenced in a study of early T cells in non-severe SARS-CoV-2 infection. Unique molecular identifiers were affixed to single, distinct cDNA molecules. Each CDR3 protein is one row after TCRdb ran MiXCR on the 5' RACE reads. The sample consists of about 71,000 distinct CDR3 sequences, more than 12% of them appearing once. The clonotype comes from an adult who was a healthcare worker with PCR-confirmed SARS-CoV-2 infection or an uninfected control (not recorded which). The source was whole blood, collected at baseline.

CDR3 DNA sequence: TGTGCCAGCACCACAGGGACCGGGGAGCTGTTTTTT. This sequence encodes CASTTGTGELFF. The chain uses TRBV5-6 and TRBJ2-2; possible D gene TRBD1, 6 bases. Trimming took 6 bases from V and 5 from J, leaving 8 bases between them. This CDR3 is built from 12 residues. Germline V gives CDR1 SGHDT, CDR2 YYEEEE.